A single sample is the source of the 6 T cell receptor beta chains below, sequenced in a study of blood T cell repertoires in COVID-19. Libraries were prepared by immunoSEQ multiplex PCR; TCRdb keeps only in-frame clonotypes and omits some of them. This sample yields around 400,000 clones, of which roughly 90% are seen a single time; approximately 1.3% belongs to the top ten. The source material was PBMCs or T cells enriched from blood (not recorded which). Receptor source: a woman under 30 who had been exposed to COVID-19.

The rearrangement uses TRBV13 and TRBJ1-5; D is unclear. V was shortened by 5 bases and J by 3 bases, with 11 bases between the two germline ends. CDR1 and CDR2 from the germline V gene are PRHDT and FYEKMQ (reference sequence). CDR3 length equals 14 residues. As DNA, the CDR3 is TGTGCCAGCAGCCCAGGAGGGCCCAATCAGCCCCAGCATTTT. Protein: CASSPGGPNQPQHF. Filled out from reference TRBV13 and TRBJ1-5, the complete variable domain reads AAGVIQSPRHLIKEKRETATLKCYPIPRHDTVYWYQQGPGQDPQFLISFYEKMQSDKGSIPDRFSAQQFSDYHSELNMSSLELGDSALYFCASSPGGPNQPQHFGDGTRLSIL.

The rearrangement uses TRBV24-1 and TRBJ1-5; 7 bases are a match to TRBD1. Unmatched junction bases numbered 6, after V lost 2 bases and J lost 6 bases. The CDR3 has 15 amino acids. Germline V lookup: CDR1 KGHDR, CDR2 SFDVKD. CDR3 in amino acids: CATSDSKGAAQPQHF. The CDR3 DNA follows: TGTGCCACCAGTGATTCCAAGGGGGCCGCTCAGCCCCAGCATTTT.

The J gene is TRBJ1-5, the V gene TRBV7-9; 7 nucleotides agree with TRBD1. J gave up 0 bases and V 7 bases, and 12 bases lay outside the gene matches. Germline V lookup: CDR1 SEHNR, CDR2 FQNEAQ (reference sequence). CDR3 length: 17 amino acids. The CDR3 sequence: CASTQWTGSYSNQPQHF. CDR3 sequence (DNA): TGTGCCAGCACCCAATGGACAGGATCTTATAGCAATCAGCCCCAGCATTTT.

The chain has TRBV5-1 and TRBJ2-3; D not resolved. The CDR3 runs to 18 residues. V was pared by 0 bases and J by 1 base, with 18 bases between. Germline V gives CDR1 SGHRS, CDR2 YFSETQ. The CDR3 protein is CASSLAGWSSRGTDTQYF. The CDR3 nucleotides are TGCGCCAGCAGCTTGGCTGGTTGGTCTTCACGGGGCACAGATACGCAGTATTTT.

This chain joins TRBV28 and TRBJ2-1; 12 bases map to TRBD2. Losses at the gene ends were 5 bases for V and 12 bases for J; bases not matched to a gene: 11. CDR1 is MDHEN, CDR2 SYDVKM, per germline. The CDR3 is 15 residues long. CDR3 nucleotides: TGTGCCAGCAGTATGGGACTAGCGGGTGGCTTTGGGCAGTTCTTC. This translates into CASSMGLAGGFGQFF.

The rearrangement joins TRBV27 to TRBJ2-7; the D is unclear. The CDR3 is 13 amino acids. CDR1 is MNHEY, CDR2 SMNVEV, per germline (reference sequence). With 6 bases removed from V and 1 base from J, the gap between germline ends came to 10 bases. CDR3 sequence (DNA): TGTGCCAGCAGCCCCGTCGGGTCCTACGAGCAGTACTTC. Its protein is CASSPVGSYEQYF.